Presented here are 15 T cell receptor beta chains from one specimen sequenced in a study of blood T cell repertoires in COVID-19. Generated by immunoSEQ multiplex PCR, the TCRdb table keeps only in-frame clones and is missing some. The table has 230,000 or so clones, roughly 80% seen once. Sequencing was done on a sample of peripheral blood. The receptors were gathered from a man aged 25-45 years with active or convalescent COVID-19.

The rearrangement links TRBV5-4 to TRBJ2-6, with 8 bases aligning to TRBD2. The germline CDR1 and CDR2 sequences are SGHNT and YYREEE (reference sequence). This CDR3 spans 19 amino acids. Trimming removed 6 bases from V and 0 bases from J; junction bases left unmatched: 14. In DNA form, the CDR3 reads TGTGCCAGCACCGCTGAGATAAGCGGGGGCGCCTCTGGGGCCAACGTCCTGACTTTC. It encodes CASTAEISGGASGANVLTF.

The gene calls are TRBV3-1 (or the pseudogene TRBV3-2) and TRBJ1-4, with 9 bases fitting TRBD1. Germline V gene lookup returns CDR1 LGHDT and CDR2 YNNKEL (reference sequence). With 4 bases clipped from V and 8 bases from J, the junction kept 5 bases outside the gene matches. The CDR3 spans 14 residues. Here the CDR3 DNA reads TGTGCCAGCAGCCTAACAGGGGGCGAGGAAAAACTGTTTTTT. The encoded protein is CASSLTGGEEKLFF.

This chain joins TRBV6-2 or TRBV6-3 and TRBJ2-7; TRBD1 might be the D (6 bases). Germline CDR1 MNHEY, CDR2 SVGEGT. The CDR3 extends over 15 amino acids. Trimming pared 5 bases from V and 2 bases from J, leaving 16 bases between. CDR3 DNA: TGTGCCAGCAGTCCCCGGGACACCCGAACCTACGAGCAGTACTTC. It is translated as CASSPRDTRTYEQYF.

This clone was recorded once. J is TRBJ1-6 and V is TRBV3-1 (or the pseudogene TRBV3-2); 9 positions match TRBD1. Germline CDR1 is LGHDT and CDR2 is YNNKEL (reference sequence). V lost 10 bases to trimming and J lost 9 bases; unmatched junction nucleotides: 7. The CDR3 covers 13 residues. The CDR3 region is CATAGTGSSPLHF. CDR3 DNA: TGTGCCACCGCCGGGACAGGGAGTTCACCCCTCCACTTT.

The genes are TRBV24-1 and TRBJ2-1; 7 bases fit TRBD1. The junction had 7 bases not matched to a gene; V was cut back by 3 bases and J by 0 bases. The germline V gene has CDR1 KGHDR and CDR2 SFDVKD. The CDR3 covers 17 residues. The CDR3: CATSDPQTGSSYNEQFF. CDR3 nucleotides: TGTGCCACCAGTGATCCCCAGACAGGGAGCTCCTACAATGAGCAGTTCTTC.

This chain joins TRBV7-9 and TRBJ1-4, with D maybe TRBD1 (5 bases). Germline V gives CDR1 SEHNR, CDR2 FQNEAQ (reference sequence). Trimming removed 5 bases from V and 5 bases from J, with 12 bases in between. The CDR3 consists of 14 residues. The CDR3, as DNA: TGTGCCAGCAGCCGAGGACCAGGGAATGAAAAACTGTTTTTT. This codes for CASSRGPGNEKLFF.

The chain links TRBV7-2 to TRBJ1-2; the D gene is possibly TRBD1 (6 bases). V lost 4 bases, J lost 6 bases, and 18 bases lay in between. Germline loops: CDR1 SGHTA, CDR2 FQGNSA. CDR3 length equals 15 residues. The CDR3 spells CASSSTGTVFNGYTF. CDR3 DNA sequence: TGTGCCAGCAGCTCGACAGGAACGGTCTTTAATGGCTACACCTTC. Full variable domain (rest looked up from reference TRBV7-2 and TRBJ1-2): GAGVSQSPSNKVTEKGKDVELRCDPISGHTALYWYRQSLGQGLEFLIYFQGNSAPDKSGLPSDRFSAERTGGSVSTLTIQRTQQEDSAVYLCASSSTGTVFNGYTFGSGTRLTVV.

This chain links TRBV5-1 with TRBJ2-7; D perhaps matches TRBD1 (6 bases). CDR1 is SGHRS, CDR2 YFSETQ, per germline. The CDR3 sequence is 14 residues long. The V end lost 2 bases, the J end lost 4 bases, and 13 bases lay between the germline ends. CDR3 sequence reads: CASSLGDTRYEQYF. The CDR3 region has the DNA TGCGCCAGCAGCTTAGGGGACACGCGTTACGAGCAGTACTTC. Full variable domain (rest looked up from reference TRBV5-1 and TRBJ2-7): KAGVTQTPRYLIKTRGQQVTLSCSPISGHRSVSWYQQTPGQGLQFLFEYFSETQRNKGNFPGRFSGRQFSNSRSEMNVSTLELGDSALYLCASSLGDTRYEQYFGPGTRLTVT.

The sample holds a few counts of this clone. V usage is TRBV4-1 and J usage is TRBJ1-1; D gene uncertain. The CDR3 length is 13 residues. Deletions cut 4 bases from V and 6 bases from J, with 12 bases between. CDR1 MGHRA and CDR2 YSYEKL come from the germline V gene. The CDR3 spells CASSPRPRAEAFF. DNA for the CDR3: TGCGCCAGCAGCCCGCGACCGAGGGCTGAAGCTTTCTTT.

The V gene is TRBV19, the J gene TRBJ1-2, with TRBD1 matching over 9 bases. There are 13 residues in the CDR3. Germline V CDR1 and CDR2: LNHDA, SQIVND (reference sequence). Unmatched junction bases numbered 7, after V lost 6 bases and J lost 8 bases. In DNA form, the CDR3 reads TGTGCCAGTAGAACCCCGGGACAGGGAGGCTACACCTTC. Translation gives CASRTPGQGGYTF.

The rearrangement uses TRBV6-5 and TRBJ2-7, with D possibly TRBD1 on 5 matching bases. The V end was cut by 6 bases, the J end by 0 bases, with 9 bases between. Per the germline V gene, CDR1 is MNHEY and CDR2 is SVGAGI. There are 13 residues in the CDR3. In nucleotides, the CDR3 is TGTGCCAGCAGCAGGACAAGCTCCTACGAGCAGTACTTC. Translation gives CASSRTSSYEQYF.

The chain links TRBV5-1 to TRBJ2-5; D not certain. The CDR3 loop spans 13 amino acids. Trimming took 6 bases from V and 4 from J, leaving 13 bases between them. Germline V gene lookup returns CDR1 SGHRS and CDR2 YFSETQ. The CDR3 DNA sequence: TGCGCCAGCAATAGTCAGGTTGGAGAGACCCAGTACTTC. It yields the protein CASNSQVGETQYF.

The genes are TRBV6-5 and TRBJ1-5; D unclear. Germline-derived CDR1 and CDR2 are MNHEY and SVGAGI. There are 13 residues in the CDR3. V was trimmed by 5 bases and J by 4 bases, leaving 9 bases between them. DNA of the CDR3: TGTGCCAGCAGTCGCGAGGTAAATCAGCCCCAGCATTTT. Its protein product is CASSREVNQPQHF.

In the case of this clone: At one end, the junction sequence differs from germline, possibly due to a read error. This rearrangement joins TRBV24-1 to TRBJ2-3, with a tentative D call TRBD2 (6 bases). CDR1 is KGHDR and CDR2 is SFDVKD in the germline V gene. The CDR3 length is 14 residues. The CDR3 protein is CATSEDTSRDTQYF. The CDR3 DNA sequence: TGTGCCACCAGTGAAGACACTAGCAGAGATACGCAGTATTTT.

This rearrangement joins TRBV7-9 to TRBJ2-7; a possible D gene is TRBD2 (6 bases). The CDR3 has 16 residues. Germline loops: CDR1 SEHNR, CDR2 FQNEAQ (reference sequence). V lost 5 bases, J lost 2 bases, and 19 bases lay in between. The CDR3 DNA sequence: TGTGCCAGCAGCCCGAAGACTAGGCTAATAACCTACGAGCAGTACTTC. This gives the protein CASSPKTRLITYEQYF.